The 3 T cell receptor beta chains given below trace back to one sample, sequenced in a study of cytomegalovirus exposure and HLA in healthy donors. The PCR was carried out with 60 Vbeta primers and 13 Jbeta primers. The table came from immunoSEQ multiplex PCR; TCRdb's copy has only in-frame clones and leaves some out. Of approximately 100,000 clones in the sample, 74% were seen once. Sequencing was performed on PBMCs. The receptors originated from a man aged 45 to 65 in good health and CMV-seropositive.

The count of this clone is one. The chain recombines TRBV6-6 with TRBJ1-3; possible D gene TRBD1, 5 bases. The CDR3 sequence is 14 residues long. In germline, CDR1 is MNHNY, CDR2 SVGAGI (reference sequence). With 3 bases removed from V and 5 bases from J, the gap between germline ends came to 11 bases. CDR3 nucleotide sequence: TGTGCCAGCAGTTATCGGGGGGATAGAAACACCATATATTTT. Translated: CASSYRGDRNTIYF.

This clone was recorded a few times. The V call is TRBV7-3, the J call TRBJ2-2; D is ambiguous. Between the trimmed V and J ends, which lost 5 bases and 3 bases, there was a span of 4 bases. Germline-derived CDR1 and CDR2 are SGHTA and FQGTGA. The CDR3 is 12 residues long. In nucleotides, the CDR3 is TGTGCCAGCAGCCCAGACACCGGGGAGCTGTTTTTT. This sequence encodes CASSPDTGELFF.

As DNA, the CDR3 is TGCGCCAGCAGCTCAGGGGGGATCCGGGGGCGGAACTATGGCTACACCTTC. Encoded protein: CASSSGGIRGRNYGYTF. The chain is built from TRBV5-1 and TRBJ1-2; 7 bases are shared with TRBD1. This CDR3 is built from 17 residues. Germline V gene lookup returns CDR1 SGHRS and CDR2 YFSETQ. The V and J ends lost 3 bases and 2 bases, in that order; junction bases with no gene match: 13.